This is a list of T cell receptor beta chains from one sample in a study of cytomegalovirus exposure and HLA in healthy donors. Libraries were prepared by immunoSEQ multiplex PCR; TCRdb keeps only in-frame clonotypes and omits some of them. The sample holds 90,000 to 120,000 clones, approximately 79% seen once. Sequencing was performed on PBMCs. These receptors were taken from a woman in her thirties or forties in good health and CMV-seropositive. Each CDR3 is given with its conserved first and last residue. Each record gives: clone size, V gene, D gene, J gene, CDR3 DNA, CDR3 protein. The D gene is left open where the match is weak. Expanded clones are given a class, and other clones once, few, many or no size at all.

clone_size: .; v_call: TRBV21-1; d_call: .; j_call: TRBJ2-2; cdr3_nt: TGTGCCAGCAGTGCAACTCTAGCGGGGGGGCCTATCACCGGGGAGCTGTTTTTT; cdr3_aa: CASSATLAGGPITGELFF
clone_size: .; v_call: TRBV7-9; d_call: .; j_call: TRBJ1-1; cdr3_nt: TGTGCCAGCAGTTTATCGACAGTGAACACTGAAGCTTTCTTT; cdr3_aa: CASSLSTVNTEAFF
clone_size: .; v_call: TRBV2; d_call: .; j_call: TRBJ2-7; cdr3_nt: TGTGCCAGCAGTGTGCTTGATTTCGGCGAGCAGTACTTC; cdr3_aa: CASSVLDFGEQYF
clone_size: once; v_call: TRBV11-3; d_call: .; j_call: TRBJ1-2; cdr3_nt: TGTGCCAGGATATGCGACGACCGCGGTGAGCCTGGCTACACCTTC; cdr3_aa: CARICDDRGEPGYTF
clone_size: .; v_call: TRBV19; d_call: .; j_call: TRBJ1-2; cdr3_nt: TGTGCCAGCGCTACTCGCCCCGCAACCTATGGCTACACCTTC; cdr3_aa: CASATRPATYGYTF
clone_size: .; v_call: TRBV29-1; d_call: .; j_call: TRBJ1-1; cdr3_nt: TGCAGCGTTGAAAAGGGGGTAGCCCAATCTGAAGCTTTCTTT; cdr3_aa: CSVEKGVAQSEAFF
clone_size: .; v_call: TRBV20-1; d_call: .; j_call: TRBJ1-2; cdr3_nt: TGCAGTGCGAGGCCAGGGGATGGCTACACCTTC; cdr3_aa: CSARPGDGYTF
clone_size: .; v_call: TRBV6-4; d_call: .; j_call: TRBJ1-5; cdr3_nt: TGTGCCAGCAGTGACGGGGAGGGGGGAGAGCCCCAGCATTTT; cdr3_aa: CASSDGEGGEPQHF
clone_size: .; v_call: TRBV5-1; d_call: TRBD1; j_call: TRBJ2-7; cdr3_nt: TGCGCCAGCAGCTTGGGACAGGGTGGCGAGCAGTACTTC; cdr3_aa: CASSLGQGGEQYF
clone_size: few; v_call: TRBV19; d_call: .; j_call: TRBJ2-1; cdr3_nt: TGTGCCAGTAGAATACGGAGGGCTTCAAATGAGCAGTTCTTC; cdr3_aa: CASRIRRASNEQFF
clone_size: .; v_call: TRBV15; d_call: .; j_call: TRBJ2-7; cdr3_nt: TGTGCCACCAGCCGGAGACAGACCTACGAGCAGTACTTC; cdr3_aa: CATSRRQTYEQYF
clone_size: .; v_call: TRBV30; d_call: .; j_call: TRBJ1-4; cdr3_nt: TGTGCCTGGAGGGAGCCAGGGGAAAGTGAAAAACTGTTTTTT; cdr3_aa: CAWREPGESEKLFF
clone_size: .; v_call: TRBV28; d_call: .; j_call: TRBJ1-5; cdr3_nt: TGTGCCAGCAGTCCGTTCCCCAGGACACAGACCGTACAGCCCCAGCATTTT; cdr3_aa: CASSPFPRTQTVQPQHF
clone_size: few; v_call: TRBV6-1; d_call: .; j_call: TRBJ1-6; cdr3_nt: TGTGCCAGCAGTGACGTTACACCCCTCCACTTT; cdr3_aa: CASSDVTPLHF
clone_size: .; v_call: TRBV18; d_call: .; j_call: TRBJ1-4; cdr3_nt: TGTGCCAGCTCACCCCCAGCCCGAGGCGCAAGGGGAAATGAAAAACTGTTTTTT; cdr3_aa: CASSPPARGARGNEKLFF
clone_size: .; v_call: TRBV5-4; d_call: .; j_call: TRBJ1-3; cdr3_nt: TGTGCCAGCAGCCCCCGAGATCCTGGAAACACCATATATTTT; cdr3_aa: CASSPRDPGNTIYF
clone_size: .; v_call: TRBV7-9; d_call: .; j_call: TRBJ2-2; cdr3_nt: TGTGCCAGCAGCTTACTTAGTGGCGGGGAGCTGTTTTTT; cdr3_aa: CASSLLSGGELFF
clone_size: .; v_call: TRBV7-3; d_call: TRBD2; j_call: TRBJ2-3; cdr3_nt: TGTGCCAGCAGCCTTACTAGCGACACAGATACGCAGTATTTT; cdr3_aa: CASSLTSDTDTQYF
clone_size: once; v_call: TRBV7-2; d_call: TRBD1; j_call: TRBJ1-1; cdr3_nt: TGTGCCAGCAGCTTAGGGGACAGATTGAACACTGAAGCTTTCTTT; cdr3_aa: CASSLGDRLNTEAFF
clone_size: .; v_call: TRBV5-1; d_call: .; j_call: TRBJ1-3; cdr3_nt: TGCGCCAGCAGGTCGGGACGGGAGGGAAACACCATATATTTT; cdr3_aa: CASRSGREGNTIYF
clone_size: .; v_call: TRBV11-3; d_call: .; j_call: TRBJ2-7; cdr3_nt: TGTGCCAGCAGCTTAGTTGAGACCTACGAGCAGTACTTC; cdr3_aa: CASSLVETYEQYF
clone_size: .; v_call: TRBV30; d_call: .; j_call: TRBJ2-3; cdr3_nt: TGTGCCTGGGCACCGGGACACCTCAACGATTTT; cdr3_aa: CAWAPGHLNDF
clone_size: .; v_call: TRBV7-8; d_call: .; j_call: TRBJ2-5; cdr3_nt: TGTGCCAGCAGCGCGCAGGCCGAGACCCAGTACTTC; cdr3_aa: CASSAQAETQYF
clone_size: few; v_call: TRBV27; d_call: TRBD1; j_call: TRBJ1-5; cdr3_nt: TGTGCCAGCAGTTACAGGGGTAGCAATCAGCCCCAGCATTTT; cdr3_aa: CASSYRGSNQPQHF
clone_size: .; v_call: TRBV30; d_call: TRBD2; j_call: TRBJ2-2; cdr3_nt: TGTGCCGGAAGACTAGCGGGGGTGAACACCGGGGAGCTGTTTTTT; cdr3_aa: CAGRLAGVNTGELFF
clone_size: few; v_call: TRBV4-1; d_call: TRBD1; j_call: TRBJ1-3; cdr3_nt: TGCGCCAGCAGCCAAGAGAACAGGGGCAACACCATATATTTT; cdr3_aa: CASSQENRGNTIYF
clone_size: .; v_call: TRBV2; d_call: .; j_call: TRBJ2-5; cdr3_nt: TGTGCCAGCAGTAATACAGGGTTCCAAGAGACCCAGTACTTC; cdr3_aa: CASSNTGFQETQYF
clone_size: .; v_call: TRBV6-6; d_call: TRBD2; j_call: TRBJ2-7; cdr3_nt: TGTGCCCTCGGGGGGTCCTCCTACGAGCAGTACTTC; cdr3_aa: CALGGSSYEQYF